These T cell receptor beta chains were read from a single sample in a study of cytotoxic CD8 clonotypes in ibrutinib-treated CLL. Profiled with immunoSEQ multiplex PCR; TCRdb holds only in-frame clones, not every one. Of approximately 150,000 clones listed, 84% are singletons. The sequenced sample was PBMCs, obtained after 24 months of ibrutinib treatment. Receptors were obtained from a human donor with chronic lymphocytic leukemia. The CDR3 runs from the conserved cysteine through the conserved F or W. The order of the fields is clone size, D gene, J gene, V gene, CDR3 DNA, CDR3 protein. D genes are given only for firm matches. Size tells how often a clone was seen (once, few, many) or the class of an expanded clone, and some rows leave it out.

>NA|NA|TRBJ2-2|TRBV5-1
TGCGCCAGCAGCGTCCAGCCCACGAACACCGGGGAGCTGTTTTTT
CASSVQPTNTGELFF
>NA|TRBD2|TRBJ2-3|TRBV18
TGTGCCAGCTCGCGACTAGCGGGGTCCACAGATACGCAGTATTTT
CASSRLAGSTDTQYF
>NA|NA|TRBJ1-1|TRBV7-9
TGTGCCAGCAGCTTAGTCGAGGGTACCACTGAAGCTTTCTTT
CASSLVEGTTEAFF
>NA|NA|TRBJ1-1|TRBV4-2
TGTGCCAGCAGCCCCCGACAGGTTAAACATCTCTTATACCTTAACACTGAAGCTTTCTTT
CASSPRQVKHLLYLNTEAFF
>NA|NA|TRBJ2-2|TRBV4-3
TGCGCCAGCAGCCAAGTCTCTCTCGGGTACAGCGGGACAGGGAACACCGGGGAGCTGTTTTTT
CASSQVSLGYSGTGNTGELFF
>NA|NA|TRBJ1-1|TRBV7-9
TGTGCCAGCAGCTTAGGACAACTGAACACTGAAGCTTTCTTT
CASSLGQLNTEAFF
>NA|NA|TRBJ2-7|TRBV7-2
TGTGCCAGCAGCCCCAGGGGGGGACAGGCCTACGAGCAGTACTTC
CASSPRGGQAYEQYF
>NA|NA|TRBJ1-5|TRBV5-1
TGCGCCAGCAGCTTGGGGCTGGATCAGCCCCAGCATTTT
CASSLGLDQPQHF
>NA|TRBD1|TRBJ1-4|TRBV25-1
TGTGCCAGCAGTGAATGGGGCGACAGGGCTAATGAAAAACTGTTTTTT
CASSEWGDRANEKLFF
>NA|NA|TRBJ2-1|TRBV7-2
TGTGCCAGCAGCTTAGGGCTAGCTGGGAATGAGCAGTTCTTC
CASSLGLAGNEQFF
>NA|TRBD2|TRBJ2-4|TRBV9
TGTGCCAGCAGCGCCGGGACTAGCGGGGGGATGTGGGCCAAAAACATTCAGTACTTC
CASSAGTSGGMWAKNIQYF
>NA|TRBD1|TRBJ2-7|TRBV2
TGTGCCAGCGCCCCACGGGGACAGGGCATAATACGTGGGCAGTACTTC
CASAPRGQGIIRGQYF
>NA|NA|TRBJ1-5|TRBV6-5
TGTGCCAGCAGTTACTCTACGGGGGGCGGTCAGCCCCAGCATTTT
CASSYSTGGGQPQHF
>NA|NA|TRBJ2-1|TRBV6-5
TGTGCCAGCAGTTACGGTTGGGACATGGTAACCAATGAGCAGTTCTTC
CASSYGWDMVTNEQFF
>NA|NA|TRBJ2-1|TRBV7-2
TGTGCCAGCAGCTTAGGCGGTTCTAATGGTGAGCAGTTCTTC
CASSLGGSNGEQFF
>NA|TRBD2|TRBJ2-3|TRBV10-3
TGTGCCATCAGTGCGGGGGGAGCGGCAGATACGCAGTATTTT
CAISAGGAADTQYF
>once|NA|TRBJ1-1|TRBV14
TGTGCCAGCAGCCAAGACGGGCCCCCCCAAATGAACACTGAAGCTTTCTTT
CASSQDGPPQMNTEAFF
>NA|TRBD1|TRBJ1-2|TRBV19
TGTGCCAGTAGTAGCCCGGGACAGGGGGCGAAAGGCTACACCTTC
CASSSPGQGAKGYTF
>NA|NA|TRBJ2-1|TRBV25-1
TGTGCCTCCAACCAGGGACGAGAGCAGTTCTTC
CASNQGREQFF
>NA|NA|TRBJ1-4|TRBV30
TGTGCCTGGAGCTTCGTCGTAAGGGAAAAACTGTTTTTT
CAWSFVVREKLFF
>NA|TRBD2|TRBJ2-5|TRBV6-5
TGTGCCAGCAGTAAATCCACTAGCGGGGGCGGGACCCAGTACTTC
CASSKSTSGGGTQYF
>few|TRBD1|TRBJ1-2|TRBV6-6
TGTGCCAGCAGCCGGGACAGCGCGTCTCACGGCTACACCTTC
CASSRDSASHGYTF
>NA|NA|TRBJ1-3|TRBV6-6
TGTGCCAGCAGCGGACCGGGATCTGGAAACACCATATATTTT
CASSGPGSGNTIYF
>NA|TRBD1|TRBJ2-7|TRBV28
TGTGCCAGCATGGGGTCCGGGACAGGGGTGACCGAGCAGTACTTC
CASMGSGTGVTEQYF
>NA|NA|TRBJ2-7|TRBV30
TGTGCCTGGAGCGCCTTCGACTACGAGCAGTACTTC
CAWSAFDYEQYF
>NA|NA|TRBJ1-2|TRBV30
TGTGCCTGGAGATATGACAGGCGGAGCCTCTATGGCTACACCTTC
CAWRYDRRSLYGYTF
>NA|NA|TRBJ1-1|TRBV5-8
TGTGCCAGCAGCTTACCGGGACTTATGAACACTGAAGCTTTCTTT
CASSLPGLMNTEAFF
>NA|NA|TRBJ1-1|TRBV11-2
TGTGCCAGCAGCTTAGGAACGGATGAAGCTTTCTTT
CASSLGTDEAFF
>NA|TRBD2|TRBJ2-1|TRBV6-5
TGTGCCAGCAGCTACGGCGGGGGGTCCTACAATGAGCAGTTCTTC
CASSYGGGSYNEQFF
>NA|NA|TRBJ2-5|TRBV7-7
TGTGCTAGCAGCGAGATCTTCCAAGAGACCCAGTACTTC
CASSEIFQETQYF
>NA|NA|TRBJ2-4|TRBV6-1
TGTGCCAGCAGTGAATTCCTCGGAGGGGGGAAAAACATTCAGTACTTC
CASSEFLGGGKNIQYF
>once|NA|TRBJ2-1|TRBV10-2
TGCGCCAGCAGTGACTTGGCGGACCCTTACAATGAGCAGTTCTTC
CASSDLADPYNEQFF
>NA|NA|TRBJ2-1|TRBV4-3
TGCGCCAGCAGCACCAGGGAATCCTACAATGAGCAGTTCTTC
CASSTRESYNEQFF
>NA|NA|TRBJ1-1|TRBV7-9
TGTGCCAGCAGCTTAACCGGGACCGTAACTGAAGCTTTCTTT
CASSLTGTVTEAFF
>NA|NA|TRBJ1-3|TRBV30
TGTGCCTGGAGTAGGATATCTGGAAACACCATATATTTT
CAWSRISGNTIYF
>few|NA|TRBJ2-3|TRBV29-1
TGCAGCGTCCGGGACCCAGAGGGCACAGATACGCAGTATTTT
CSVRDPEGTDTQYF
>NA|NA|TRBJ2-7|TRBV4-3
TGCGCCAGCAGCCAACAAACAGGGGCGGGCGGGGGCGAGCAGTACTTC
CASSQQTGAGGGEQYF
>NA|NA|TRBJ1-4|TRBV9
TGTGCCAGCAGCGTAGCTTTTGGGTCCACAACTAATGAAAAACTGTTTTTT
CASSVAFGSTTNEKLFF
>NA|NA|TRBJ2-1|TRBV30
TGTGCCTGCAAGGACAACGAGCAGTTCTTC
CACKDNEQFF
>NA|TRBD1|TRBJ2-3|TRBV5-1
TGCGCCAGCAGCTCGACAGGGGGTGGCACAGATACGCAGTATTTT
CASSSTGGGTDTQYF
>NA|NA|TRBJ2-7|TRBV12-2
TGTGCAAGTCGCCCCAGTCTCATCAGCGGGGATTACGAGCAGTACTTC
CASRPSLISGDYEQYF
>NA|TRBD2|TRBJ2-3|TRBV7-2
TGTGCCAGCAGCTCAGTGACTAGCAGAACAGATACGCAGTATTTT
CASSSVTSRTDTQYF
>NA|NA|TRBJ2-2|TRBV28
TGTGCCAGCAGAGCTGGCCCGGGACAGCACGGGGGAGGGGAGCTGTTTTTT
CASRAGPGQHGGGELFF
>NA|NA|TRBJ1-1|TRBV6-1
TGTGCCAGCGTCAACGGGGCGATGAACACTGAAGCTTTCTTT
CASVNGAMNTEAFF
>NA|NA|TRBJ2-3|TRBV12-5
TGTGCTAGTGGTTTAGCTCTGCGAGATACGCAGTATTTT
CASGLALRDTQYF
>NA|NA|TRBJ2-7|TRBV18
TGTGCCAGCTCTACGGCAGGGGAGCTTGGCGAGCAGTACTTC
CASSTAGELGEQYF
>once|TRBD2|TRBJ2-7|TRBV9
TGTGCCAGCAACCCTGGGGCGGGAGCTGATTGGTCCGAGCAGTACTTC
CASNPGAGADWSEQYF
>once|TRBD2|TRBJ2-7|TRBV7-9
TGTGCCAGCAGCGGGGCGGTAGCGGGAGTCTCCTACGAGCAGTACTTC
CASSGAVAGVSYEQYF
>NA|TRBD2|TRBJ2-2|TRBV9
TGTGCCAGCAGCGTAGAGGGACTAGCTTCCGGGGAGCTGTTTTTT
CASSVEGLASGELFF
>NA|NA|TRBJ2-7|TRBV7-2
TGTGCCAGCAGCTTTATATCAGGTTCCGAGCAGTACTTC
CASSFISGSEQYF
>NA|NA|TRBJ2-3|TRBV4-1
TGCGCCAGCAGCCAAGATTGGCTCCCCACAGATACGCAGTATTTT
CASSQDWLPTDTQYF
>NA|NA|TRBJ1-3|TRBV9
TGTGCCAGCGCTGGCCCTCCGAGCTCTGGAAACACCATATATTTT
CASAGPPSSGNTIYF
>NA|TRBD2|TRBJ2-1|TRBV6-5
TGTGCCAGCAGGATAGCGGGAGGGACGGATGAGCAGTTCTTC
CASRIAGGTDEQFF